This T cell receptor (beta chain) was identified in a study of control samples from healthy donors and cancer patients. The J segment lost 5 bases and the V segment lost 0 bases, leaving 6 bases of the junction unmatched. The CDR3 loop spans 16 amino acids. The germline V gene has CDR1 SGDLS and CDR2 YYNGEE. The method was immunoSEQ multiplex PCR; TCRdb's version includes in-frame clones alone and lacks a portion of them. The sample contains fewer than 110,000 clones, roughly 91% of which appear only once. The source is a man between 25 and 39 years old in good health. The genes are TRBV9 and TRBJ2-3, with 10 bases that match TRBD2. The source material was blood. DNA of the CDR3: TGTGCCAGCAGCGTAGGAGCGGGGGGGCGGATAGATACGCAGTATTTT. Translation: CASSVGAGGRIDTQYF. Supplemented by reference TRBV9 and TRBJ2-3, the full variable domain reads DSGVTQTPKHLITATGQRVTLRCSPRSGDLSVYWYQQSLDQGLQFLIQYYNGEERAKGNILERFSAQQFPDLHSELNLSSLELGDSALYFCASSVGAGGRIDTQYFGPGTRLTVL.